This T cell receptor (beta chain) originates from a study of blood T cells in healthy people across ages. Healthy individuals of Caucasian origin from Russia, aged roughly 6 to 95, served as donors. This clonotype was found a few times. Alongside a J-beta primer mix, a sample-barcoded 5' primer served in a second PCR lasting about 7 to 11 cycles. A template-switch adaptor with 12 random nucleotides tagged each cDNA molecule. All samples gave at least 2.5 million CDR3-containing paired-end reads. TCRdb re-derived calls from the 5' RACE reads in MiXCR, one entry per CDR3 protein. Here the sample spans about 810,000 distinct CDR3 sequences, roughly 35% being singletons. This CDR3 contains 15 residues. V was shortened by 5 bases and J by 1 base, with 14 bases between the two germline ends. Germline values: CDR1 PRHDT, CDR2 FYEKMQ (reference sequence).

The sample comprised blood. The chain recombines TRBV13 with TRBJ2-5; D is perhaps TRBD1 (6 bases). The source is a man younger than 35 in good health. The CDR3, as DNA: TGTGCCAGCAGCAGACGACAGGCCTTCCAAGAGACCCAGTACTTC. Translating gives CASSRRQAFQETQYF.